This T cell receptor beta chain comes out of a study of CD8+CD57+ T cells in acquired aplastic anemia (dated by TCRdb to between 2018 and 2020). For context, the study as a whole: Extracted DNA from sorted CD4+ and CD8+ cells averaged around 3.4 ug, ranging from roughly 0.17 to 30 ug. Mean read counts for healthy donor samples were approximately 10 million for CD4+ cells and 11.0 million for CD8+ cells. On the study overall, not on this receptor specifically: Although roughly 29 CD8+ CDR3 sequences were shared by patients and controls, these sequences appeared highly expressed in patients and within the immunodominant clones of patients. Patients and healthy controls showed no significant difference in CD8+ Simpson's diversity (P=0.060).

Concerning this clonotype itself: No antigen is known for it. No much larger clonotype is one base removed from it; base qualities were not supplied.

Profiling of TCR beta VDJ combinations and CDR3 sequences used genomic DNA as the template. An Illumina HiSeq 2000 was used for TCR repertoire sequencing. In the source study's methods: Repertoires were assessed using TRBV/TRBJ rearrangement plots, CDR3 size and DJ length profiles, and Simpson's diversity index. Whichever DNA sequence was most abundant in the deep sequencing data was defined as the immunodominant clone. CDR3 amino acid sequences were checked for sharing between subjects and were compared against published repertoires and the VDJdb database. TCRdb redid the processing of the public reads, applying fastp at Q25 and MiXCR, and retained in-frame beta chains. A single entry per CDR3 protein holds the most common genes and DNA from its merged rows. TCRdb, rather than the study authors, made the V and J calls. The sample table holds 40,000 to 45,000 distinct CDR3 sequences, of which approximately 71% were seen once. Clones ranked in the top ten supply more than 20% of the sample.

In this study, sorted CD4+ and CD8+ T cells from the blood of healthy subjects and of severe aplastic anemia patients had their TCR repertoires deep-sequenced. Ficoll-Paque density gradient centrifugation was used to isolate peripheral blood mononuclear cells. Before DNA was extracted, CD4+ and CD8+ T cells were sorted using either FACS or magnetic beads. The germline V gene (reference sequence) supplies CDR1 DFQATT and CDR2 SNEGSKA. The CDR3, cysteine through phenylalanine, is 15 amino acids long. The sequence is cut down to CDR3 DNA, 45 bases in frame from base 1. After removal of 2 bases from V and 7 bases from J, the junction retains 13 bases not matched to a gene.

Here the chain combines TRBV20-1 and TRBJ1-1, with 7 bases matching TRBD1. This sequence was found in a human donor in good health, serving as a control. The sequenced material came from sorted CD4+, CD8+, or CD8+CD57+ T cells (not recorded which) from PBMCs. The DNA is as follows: TGCAGTGCTAGAACCCCACTAACAGGGGACCTTGAAGCTTTCTTT. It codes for CSARTPLTGDLEAFF.